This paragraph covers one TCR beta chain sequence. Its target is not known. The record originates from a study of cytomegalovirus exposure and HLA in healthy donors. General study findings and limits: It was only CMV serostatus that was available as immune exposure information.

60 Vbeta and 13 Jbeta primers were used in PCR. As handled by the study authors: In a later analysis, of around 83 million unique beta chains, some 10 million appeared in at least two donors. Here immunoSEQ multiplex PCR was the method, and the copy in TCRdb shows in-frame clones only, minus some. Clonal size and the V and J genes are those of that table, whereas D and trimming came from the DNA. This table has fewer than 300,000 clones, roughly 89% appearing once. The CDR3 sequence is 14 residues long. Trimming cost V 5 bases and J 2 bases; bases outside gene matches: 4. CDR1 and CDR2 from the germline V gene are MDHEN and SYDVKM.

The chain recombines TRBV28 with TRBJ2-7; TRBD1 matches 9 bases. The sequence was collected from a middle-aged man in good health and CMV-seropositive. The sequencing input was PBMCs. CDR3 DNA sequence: TGTGCCAGCAGTCGACAGGGGGAAGCCTACGAGCAGTACTTC. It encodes CASSRQGEAYEQYF.